One sample yielded the 17 T cell receptor beta chains listed below, sequenced in a study of graft-versus-host responses after intestinal transplantation. This table comes from immunoSEQ multiplex PCR, and its TCRdb copy is limited to in-frame clones, with some not included. The data show tens of thousands of clones, nearly 90% seen once. Antigens for these TCRs are unknown. Sample: unstimulated CD8+ T cells sorted from spleen or lymph node cells, taken before transplant. These TCRs come from a human donor who was the organ donor for an intestinal transplant.

The V call is TRBV27, the J call TRBJ1-5; 12 bases agree with TRBD1. Per the germline V gene, CDR1 is MNHEY and CDR2 is SMNVEV (reference sequence). V was clipped by 1 base and J by 1 base; unmatched bases: 8. The CDR3 runs to 19 residues. In nucleotides, the CDR3 is TGTGCCAGCAGTTTATTTGGGGACAGGGGGCTACAAAGCAATCAGCCCCAGCATTTT. This codes for CASSLFGDRGLQSNQPQHF.

The J gene is TRBJ2-5, the V gene TRBV7-3; 11 bases line up with TRBD1. CDR1 SGHTA and CDR2 FQGTGA come from the germline V gene. CDR3 size: 15 residues. The trim removed 5 bases at V and 5 bases at J, leaving 7 bases unmatched. The CDR3: CASSLGQGADETQYF. In nucleotides, the CDR3 is TGTGCCAGCAGCCTTGGACAGGGGGCGGATGAGACCCAGTACTTC.

The V call is TRBV4-3, the J call TRBJ1-1; D gene ambiguous. V lost 0 bases, J lost 8 bases, and 13 bases lay in between. CDR1 and CDR2 (germline): LGHNA, YSLEER. This CDR3 has 14 residues. In nucleotides, the CDR3 is TGCGCCAGCAGCCAAGATCCAACAGACCGAGAAGCTTTCTTT. It yields the protein CASSQDPTDREAFF.

The chain uses TRBV27 and TRBJ2-7; 9 bases are shared with TRBD1. V lost 4 bases and J lost 2; bases outside the gene matches: 3. Germline V CDR1 and CDR2: MNHEY, SMNVEV (reference sequence). This CDR3 has 14 amino acids. CDR3 bases: TGTGCCAGCAGTTCCGGGACAGGGCCCTACGAGCAGTACGTC. Amino acids: CASSSGTGPYEQYV.

The chain recombines TRBV7-6 with TRBJ1-2, with 9 bases fitting TRBD1. J lost 4 bases, V lost 4 bases, and 7 bases had no gene match. In germline, CDR1 is SGHVS, CDR2 FNYEAQ. The CDR3 contains 15 residues. CDR3 loop: CASSSGTGSFYGYTF. Here the CDR3 DNA reads TGTGCCAGCAGCTCGGGGACAGGGAGCTTCTATGGCTACACCTTC.

This chain connects TRBV5-6 to TRBJ2-7, with 11 bases matching TRBD2. The germline gives CDR1 SGHDT, CDR2 YYEEEE. The CDR3 consists of 15 residues. With 1 base clipped from V and 6 bases from J, the junction kept 6 bases outside the gene matches. In DNA form, the CDR3 reads TGTGCCAGCAGCTTGATAGCGGGGGGGCTTCTCGAGCAGTACGTC. It codes for CASSLIAGGLLEQYV.

DNA of the CDR3: TGTGCCAGTCCTGAGGGTGGTTTGATGACTGAAGCTTTCTTT. Amino acid sequence: CASPEGGLMTEAFF. This chain links TRBV6-1 with TRBJ1-1; D remains unclear. The germline gives CDR1 MNHNS, CDR2 SASEGT. Trimming removed 9 bases from V and 5 bases from J, with 19 bases in between. The CDR3 runs to 14 residues.

Only a few counts were recorded for this clone. This sequence joins TRBV7-9 and TRBJ1-6; D gene uncertain. The germline V and J ends were trimmed by 4 bases and 14 bases, with 9 bases remaining between them. CDR1 is SEHNR and CDR2 is FQNEAQ in the germline V gene (reference sequence). CDR3 length: 11 residues. CDR3 nucleotide sequence: TGTGCCAGCAGCTCCGAGTTAGCCCTCCACTTT. Protein sequence: CASSSELALHF.

This clone was found once. The chain joins TRBV4-1 to TRBJ1-1; tentatively, D is TRBD1 (5 bases). Per the germline V gene, CDR1 is MGHRA and CDR2 is YSYEKL. Trimming left V 2 bases short and J 4 bases short, with 14 bases between. The CDR3 has 15 amino acids. CDR3 in amino acids: CASSQLVGPGTEAFF. As DNA, the CDR3 is TGCGCCAGCAGCCAACTAGTGGGGCCTGGCACTGAAGCTTTCTTT.

The chain uses TRBV6-4 and TRBJ2-2, with D unclear. Trimming shortened V by 3 bases and J by 2 bases, and 4 bases separated the two germline ends. The CDR3 runs to 13 residues. Germline-derived CDR1 and CDR2 are MRHNA and SNTAGT. The CDR3: CASSETNTGELFF. The DNA of the CDR3 is TGTGCCAGCAGTGAGACAAACACCGGGGAGCTGTTTTTT.

V gene TRBV9 combines with J gene TRBJ1-1; possible D gene TRBD1, 5 bases. Germline-derived CDR1 and CDR2 are SGDLS and YYNGEE. The CDR3 consists of 13 residues. V lost 0 bases and J 6 bases, leaving 9 bases between the germline ends. The CDR3 DNA is TGTGCCAGCAGCGTAGGGGGGGGTGCTGAAGCTTTCTTT. Protein: CASSVGGGAEAFF.

The chain joins TRBV6-5 to TRBJ2-5; 9 nucleotides align to TRBD1. The CDR3 loop spans 15 amino acids. Per the germline V gene, CDR1 is MNHEY and CDR2 is SVGAGI. V lost 4 bases to trimming and J lost 2 bases; unmatched junction nucleotides: 5. CDR3 in DNA: TGTGCCAGCAGTTCAGGGACAGGGTCTCAAGAGACCCAGTACTTC. Residues: CASSSGTGSQETQYF.

The chain joins TRBV27 to TRBJ1-4; the D is unclear. In germline, CDR1 is MNHEY, CDR2 SMNVEV (reference sequence). The CDR3 spans 14 residues. V dropped 3 bases and J dropped 2 bases, with 7 bases sitting between them. The chain's CDR3 is CASSFLSTNEKLFF. CDR3 sequence (DNA): TGTGCCAGCAGTTTTTTATCTACTAATGAAAAACTGTTTTTT. Drawing the rest from reference TRBV27 and TRBJ1-4, the complete variable domain is EAQVTQNPRYLITVTGKKLTVTCSQNMNHEYMSWYRQDPGLGLRQIYYSMNVEVTDKGDVPEGYKVSRKEKRNFPLILESPSPNQTSLYFCASSFLSTNEKLFFGSGTQLSVL.

The chain has TRBV10-3 and TRBJ1-2; TRBD1 matches at 10 bases. The CDR3 loop spans 17 amino acids. V lost 1 base, J lost 0 bases, and 5 bases stayed unmatched. CDR1 and CDR2 from the germline V gene are ENHRY and SYGVKD. The CDR3 DNA reads as TGTGCCATCAGTGAGTGGGACAGGGGCCCGGCTAACTATGGCTACACCTTC. It codes for CAISEWDRGPANYGYTF.

The chain combines TRBV2 with TRBJ2-5, with 11 bases aligning to TRBD2. CDR1 and CDR2 (germline): SNHLY, FYNNEI. The trim removed 4 bases at V and 3 bases at J, leaving 7 bases unmatched. The CDR3 extends over 16 amino acids. CDR3 amino acids: CASSANLLAGEETQYF. The CDR3 nucleotides are TGTGCCAGCAGTGCCAATCTACTAGCGGGGGAAGAGACCCAGTACTTC.

This chain links TRBV2 with TRBJ2-7, with 9 bases identical to TRBD2. CDR1 and CDR2 (germline): SNHLY, FYNNEI. Trimming cost V 3 bases and J 1 base; bases outside gene matches: 4. There are 15 residues in the CDR3. CDR3 sequence: CASSEGTSLSYEQYV. For the CDR3, the DNA is TGTGCCAGCAGTGAGGGGACTAGCCTGTCCTACGAGCAGTACGTC.

The gene calls are TRBV28 and TRBJ1-5; D is ambiguous. The germline gives CDR1 MDHEN, CDR2 SYDVKM. Trimming removed 8 bases from V and 5 bases from J, with 22 bases in between. CDR3 size: 16 residues. CDR3: CASRRRRGQLYQPQHF. DNA for the CDR3: TGTGCCAGCCGAAGGAGAAGAGGGCAGCTTTATCAGCCCCAGCATTTT.